This T cell receptor (beta chain) was obtained from a study of a mutant IDH1 vaccine in newly diagnosed glioma. Study overall: Either 4-6 weeks after radiotherapy alone or alongside temozolomide, vaccination was begun. Patients' prior therapy spanned radiotherapy, temozolomide, or both; most underwent both. General observations from the study: The occurrence of vaccine-induced immune responses was seen in 80% to 95% of patients.

This CDR3 has 15 residues. Trimming at V came to 5 bases and at J to 0 bases, leaving 3 bases not matched to a gene. Germline CDR1 is MNHEY and CDR2 is SVGAGI. Time point here: week 5, during vaccination. Each dose delivered 300 ug of mutant IDH1 20-mer peptide subcutaneously with imiquimod. Each of the donors came in with new WHO grade 3 or 4 astrocytomas that were IDH1-mutant and ATRX-lost. Method: immunoSEQ multiplex PCR; TCRdb's copy keeps in-frame clones and lacks some. The sample shows approximately 25,000 clones, 60% to 80% of them seen only once. A word on this clone: Its antigen remains unidentified.

The material was PBMCs, obtained from a glioma patient whose treatment included an IDH1 peptide vaccine. The chain couples TRBV6-5 to TRBJ1-1; 10 nucleotides align to TRBD1. The origin of this receptor is a man in his forties with glioma. The CDR3 region is CASSADRGLNTEAFF. The CDR3 coding sequence is TGTGCCAGCAGTGCTGACAGGGGGCTGAACACTGAAGCTTTCTTT.